A single sample is the source of the 29 T cell receptor beta chains below, sequenced in a study of T-cell reconstitution after alpha-beta-depleted transplantation in children. TCRbeta library construction was performed incorporating unique molecular identifiers. TCRdb re-called the PCR reads with MiXCR, one entry per CDR3 protein. The repertoire consists of 200,000 to 250,000 distinct CDR3 sequences, with approximately 9.7% occurring once and the leading ten covering approximately 5.4%. Sequenced here: PBMCs from the stem cell graft donor, sampled from the stem cell graft. Receptor source: a human donor who donated a stem cell graft to a child with SCID.

The sample holds many counts of this clonotype. V gene TRBV20-1 combines with J gene TRBJ2-3, with 9 bases that match TRBD2. Germline CDR1 reads DFQATT; CDR2 reads SNEGSKA (reference sequence). J lost 3 bases, V lost 1 base, and 8 bases had no gene match. This CDR3 has 16 residues. CDR3 coding DNA: TGCAGTGCTAGAGCAGGCGGCGGGGGGGTAACAGATACGCAGTATTTT. Protein product: CSARAGGGGVTDTQYF.

This clonotype showed up many times. V gene TRBV7-9 combines with J gene TRBJ1-1, with D possibly matching TRBD1 (5 bases). From germline, CDR1 is SEHNR and CDR2 FQNEAQ (reference sequence). The CDR3 sequence is 14 residues long. V dropped 4 bases and J dropped 3 bases, with 12 bases sitting between them. CDR3 protein: CASSSRGVDTEAFF. The CDR3 DNA reads TGTGCCAGCAGCTCTCGAGGGGTAGACACTGAAGCTTTCTTT.

The rearrangement uses TRBV4-1 and TRBJ2-7; the D gene could be TRBD1 or TRBD2 (5 bases each). The CDR3 is made up of 15 amino acids. CDR1 MGHRA and CDR2 YSYEKL come from the germline V gene. V was cut by 1 base and J by 3 bases, with 13 bases left in between. This CDR3 is CASSQVSGGGYEQYF. DNA of the CDR3: TGCGCCAGCAGCCAAGTATCTGGGGGTGGCTACGAGCAGTACTTC.

This clonotype has a count of ten or more. The chain is built from TRBV7-2 and TRBJ2-4; D ambiguous. The CDR3 has 17 amino acids. Trimming cost V 1 base and J 0 bases, with 13 bases left between them. The germline CDR1 and CDR2 sequences are SGHTA and FQGNSA. DNA of the CDR3: TGTGCCAGCAGCTTAGGGCCAGCCGTCCTAGCCAAAAACATTCAGTACTTC. It translates to CASSLGPAVLAKNIQYF.

This clonotype has ten or more counts. The chain combines TRBV2 with TRBJ2-1, with D hard to call. This CDR3 is 13 amino acids long. CDR1 SNHLY and CDR2 FYNNEI come from the germline V gene. Trimming took 4 bases from V and 2 from J, leaving 6 bases between them. As DNA, the CDR3 is TGTGCCAGCAGTGCCGGGCCCTACAATGAGCAGTTCTTC. Translating it yields CASSAGPYNEQFF. The full variable domain, in which reference TRBV2 and TRBJ2-1 provide the parts outside the CDR3, is EPEVTQTPSHQVTQMGQEVILRCVPISNHLYFYWYRQILGQKVEFLVSFYNNEISEKSEIFDDQFSVERPDGSNFTLKIRSTKLEDSAMYFCASSAGPYNEQFFGPGTRLTVL.

This clonotype came up a few times. The rearrangement links TRBV4-1 to TRBJ1-2; TRBD1 agrees at 10 bases. The V segment lost 11 bases and the J segment 2 bases; nucleotides outside the gene matches: 8. Germline-derived CDR1 and CDR2 are MGHRA and YSYEKL. This CDR3 spans 14 amino acids. CDR3 DNA: TGCGCCGGACGAGGGGGACAGGGGAACTATGGCTACACCTTC. Translated: CAGRGGQGNYGYTF.

This clonotype showed up many times. The chain uses TRBV19 and TRBJ1-1; 8 bases agree with TRBD1. Germline CDR1 is LNHDA and CDR2 is SQIVND (reference sequence). CDR3 length equals 15 residues. The V segment lost 4 bases and the J segment 1 base; nucleotides outside the gene matches: 5. This CDR3 is CASSSDRGRNTEAFF. CDR3 nucleotide sequence: TGTGCCAGTAGTAGCGACAGGGGCCGGAACACTGAAGCTTTCTTT. Filled out from reference TRBV19 and TRBJ1-1, the complete variable domain reads DGGITQSPKYLFRKEGQNVTLSCEQNLNHDAMYWYRQDPGQGLRLIYYSQIVNDFQKGDIAEGYSVSREKKESFPLTVTSAQKNPTAFYLCASSSDRGRNTEAFFGQGTRLTVV.

V and J are TRBV4-1 and TRBJ1-3; 9 nucleotides line up with TRBD1. The CDR3 is made up of 16 amino acids. CDR1 MGHRA and CDR2 YSYEKL come from the germline V gene. Trimming at V came to 4 bases and at J to 0 bases, leaving 4 bases not matched to a gene. CDR3 amino acids: CASSLTGGNSGNTIYF. DNA of the CDR3: TGCGCCAGCAGCCTGACAGGGGGAAACTCTGGAAACACCATATATTTT.

This clonotype has ten or more counts. The gene calls are TRBV6-5 and TRBJ1-2; D uncertain. The CDR3 contains 15 residues. Germline assignment: CDR1 MNHEY and CDR2 SVGAGI. V was pared by 5 bases and J by 7 bases, with 20 bases between. The CDR3 spells CASSHLGSDLRGYTF. The DNA for the CDR3 is TGTGCCAGCAGTCACCTCGGGTCGGATTTGCGTGGCTACACCTTC.

Many counts were recorded for this clonotype. V and J are TRBV5-1 and TRBJ1-5; D is possibly TRBD1 (6 bases). V was shortened by 4 bases and J by 3 bases, with 17 bases between the two germline ends. The CDR3 sequence is 16 residues long. Germline V lookup: CDR1 SGHRS, CDR2 YFSETQ. The CDR3 nucleotides read TGCGCCAGCAGCCCAGGAGGGGGTACCCTCAATCAGCCCCAGCATTTT. Its protein product is CASSPGGGTLNQPQHF. Full variable domain (outside the CDR3, taken from reference TRBV5-1 and TRBJ1-5): KAGVTQTPRYLIKTRGQQVTLSCSPISGHRSVSWYQQTPGQGLQFLFEYFSETQRNKGNFPGRFSGRQFSNSRSEMNVSTLELGDSALYLCASSPGGGTLNQPQHFGDGTRLSIL.

At least ten counts were recorded for this clonotype. The rearrangement links TRBV27 to TRBJ2-4, with 8 nucleotides matching TRBD1. With V trimmed by 2 bases and J by 2 bases, 2 bases remained unmatched. Germline lookup yields CDR1 MNHEY and CDR2 SMNVEV (reference sequence). This CDR3 is built from 15 residues. CDR3 loop: CASSLQGATKNIQYF. CDR3 nucleotide sequence: TGTGCCAGCAGTTTACAGGGGGCGACCAAAAACATTCAGTACTTC.

This clonotype occurred many times. V usage is TRBV6-2 or TRBV6-3 and J usage is TRBJ1-2, with a tentative D call TRBD1 (5 bases). CDR3 length: 13 residues. The germline V gene encodes CDR1 MNHEY and CDR2 SVGEGT. V was shortened by 6 bases and J by 4 bases, with 12 bases between the two germline ends. The CDR3 sequence: CASRGDRLYGYTF. The DNA for the CDR3 is TGTGCCAGCAGGGGGGATCGCCTCTATGGCTACACCTTC.

There are many counts of this clonotype. The rearrangement joins TRBV6-1 to TRBJ1-5; 8 bases map to TRBD1. CDR1 and CDR2 from the germline V gene are MNHNS and SASEGT. The CDR3 sequence is 14 residues long. V lost 7 bases, J lost 2 bases, and 4 bases stayed unmatched. The CDR3 spells CASMRGQGNQPQHF. DNA of the CDR3: TGTGCCAGCATGAGGGGACAGGGCAATCAGCCCCAGCATTTT.

This clonotype was counted many times. The V and J genes are TRBV7-8 and TRBJ2-1; weak D call: TRBD2 (7 bases). The germline V gene encodes CDR1 SGHVS and CDR2 FQNEAQ. V gave up 4 bases and J gave up 5 bases, with 18 bases separating them. This CDR3 has 16 amino acids. The CDR3 region has the DNA TGTGCCAGCAGCTCAAAGACTAGCAGGGGTAACAATGAGCAGTTCTTC. Translating gives CASSSKTSRGNNEQFF.

This clonotype was detected many times. This sequence joins TRBV7-4 and TRBJ2-2; 12 nucleotides match TRBD1. Germline V gene data show CDR1 as SGHVT and CDR2 as SQSDAQ. The CDR3 totals 22 residues. J gave up 4 bases and V 5 bases, and 23 bases lay outside the gene matches. The CDR3 region is CASSLHRAGQGAQNKGTGELFF. The CDR3 coding sequence is TGTGCCAGCAGCCTTCATCGGGCGGGACAGGGGGCGCAGAACAAGGGCACCGGGGAGCTGTTTTTT.

This clonotype was counted at least ten times. V is TRBV7-9 and J is TRBJ1-1; TRBD1 matches at 8 bases. CDR3 length equals 14 residues. The ends lost 4 bases at V and 4 bases at J; junction bases unmatched: 5. The germline V gene encodes CDR1 SEHNR and CDR2 FQNEAQ (reference sequence). CDR3 loop: CASSSFTGGTEAFF. As DNA, the CDR3 is TGTGCCAGCAGCTCATTTACAGGGGGCACTGAAGCTTTCTTT.

This clonotype was seen ten or more times. This chain joins TRBV7-2 and TRBJ1-5; D perhaps matches TRBD1 (6 bases). CDR3 length equals 14 residues. Germline CDR1 SGHTA, CDR2 FQGNSA. Trimming cost V 5 bases and J 6 bases, with 14 bases left between them. For the CDR3, the DNA is TGTGCCAGCAGCGTCGGGGGCTTTGGTCAGCCCCAGCATTTT. Amino acids: CASSVGGFGQPQHF.

This clonotype was recorded at least ten times. The chain recombines TRBV2 with TRBJ1-5; 8 positions agree with TRBD1. Germline trimming cut 5 bases from V and 7 bases from J; bases unmatched to any gene: 7. From germline, CDR1 is SNHLY and CDR2 FYNNEI. This CDR3 has 14 residues. CDR3 protein: CASSQQGDIQPQHF. The CDR3 DNA is TGTGCCAGCAGTCAACAGGGGGACATCCAGCCCCAGCATTTT.

The sample holds one count of this clonotype. This chain uses TRBV5-1 with TRBJ2-2; 9 positions agree with TRBD1. Germline lookup yields CDR1 SGHRS and CDR2 YFSETQ. The ends lost 4 bases at V and 5 bases at J; junction bases unmatched: 3. The CDR3 loop spans 14 amino acids. For the CDR3, the DNA is TGCGCCAGCAGCGGGACAGGGATAACCGGGGAGCTGTTTTTT. Protein sequence: CASSGTGITGELFF.

This clonotype was seen ten or more times. The chain recombines TRBV20-1 with TRBJ1-2, with D possibly being TRBD1 (5 bases). The V gene lost 2 bases and the J gene lost 8 bases, with 21 bases spanning the gap. The CDR3 totals 15 residues. The germline CDR1 and CDR2 sequences are DFQATT and SNEGSKA (reference sequence). CDR3 DNA: TGCAGTGCTAGAACCAATCCTCGGGTCAGGGCCGGCTACACCTTC. Its protein is CSARTNPRVRAGYTF.

This clonotype was counted many times. The rearrangement uses TRBV12-3 or TRBV12-4 and TRBJ1-2; D is undetermined. The CDR3 extends over 13 amino acids. Trimming stripped 2 bases from V and 4 bases from J, with 8 bases between. The CDR3 reads CASSLKEAYGYTF. CDR3 nucleotide sequence: TGTGCCAGCAGTTTAAAGGAGGCCTATGGCTACACCTTC.

This clonotype was seen repeatedly, ten times or more. The chain recombines TRBV5-1 with TRBJ2-7; D is possibly TRBD1 (5 bases). The CDR3 is 16 amino acids. The V and J ends lost 0 bases and 0 bases respectively, with 13 bases between them. CDR1 is SGHRS and CDR2 is YFSETQ in the germline V gene. This chain's CDR3 is CASSLGVTASSYEQYF. In nucleotides, the CDR3 is TGCGCCAGCAGCTTGGGCGTGACAGCGAGCTCCTACGAGCAGTACTTC. Full variable domain (outside the CDR3, taken from reference TRBV5-1 and TRBJ2-7): KAGVTQTPRYLIKTRGQQVTLSCSPISGHRSVSWYQQTPGQGLQFLFEYFSETQRNKGNFPGRFSGRQFSNSRSEMNVSTLELGDSALYLCASSLGVTASSYEQYFGPGTRLTVT.

This clonotype showed up many times. This rearrangement joins TRBV19 to TRBJ2-5; maybe TRBD2 (6 bases). Germline assignment: CDR1 LNHDA and CDR2 SQIVND (reference sequence). V dropped 5 bases and J dropped 4 bases, with 11 bases sitting between them. This CDR3 comprises 13 residues. DNA for the CDR3: TGTGCCAGTAGTTTCATGGGGGGAGAGACCCAGTACTTC. Translation: CASSFMGGETQYF.

This clonotype showed up many times. The V call is TRBV5-1, the J call TRBJ2-3; D is perhaps TRBD1 (6 bases). This CDR3 has 18 amino acids. Trimming stripped 0 bases from V and 5 bases from J, with 22 bases between. The germline V gene encodes CDR1 SGHRS and CDR2 YFSETQ. In DNA form, the CDR3 reads TGCGCCAGCAGCTTGGTTGGGGACATAAGGGCCATCGGAGATACGCAGTATTTT. This translates into CASSLVGDIRAIGDTQYF.

This clonotype was detected many times. J is TRBJ1-1 and V is TRBV5-1; no definite D call. Looked up from germline, CDR1 is SGHRS and CDR2 is YFSETQ. V was shortened by 5 bases and J by 2 bases, with 16 bases between the two germline ends. This CDR3 comprises 15 residues. The CDR3 DNA is TGCGCCAGCAGTCCGGTCCGGCACCAAAACACTGAAGCTTTCTTT. It encodes CASSPVRHQNTEAFF.

This clonotype occurred many times. The chain carries TRBV5-1 and TRBJ2-1; TRBD2 aligns across 7 bases. V lost 2 bases to trimming and J lost 8 bases; unmatched junction nucleotides: 7. Looked up from germline, CDR1 is SGHRS and CDR2 is YFSETQ. The CDR3 has 14 amino acids. The CDR3: CASSFGGGIDEQFF. The DNA for the CDR3 is TGCGCCAGCAGCTTCGGGGGAGGGATCGATGAGCAGTTCTTC.

J is TRBJ2-1 and V is TRBV12-3 or TRBV12-4, with TRBD2 matching 14 bases. The ends lost 7 bases at V and 9 bases at J; junction bases unmatched: 5. The CDR3 covers 14 residues. CDR3 sequence (DNA): TGTGCCAGCACCGGAGGGACTAGCGGGGGTGAGCAGTTCTTC. Protein sequence: CASTGGTSGGEQFF.

This clonotype was seen many times. The V and J genes are TRBV2 and TRBJ2-1; perhaps TRBD2 as D (6 bases). The CDR3 spans 16 residues. Per the germline V gene, CDR1 is SNHLY and CDR2 is FYNNEI. V lost 4 bases and J lost 8, with 21 bases in between. This CDR3 is CASSGPGTGDIDEQFF. CDR3 nucleotides: TGTGCCAGCAGTGGCCCCGGGACGGGAGATATAGATGAGCAGTTCTTC.

This clonotype has ten or more counts. The DNA of the CDR3 is TGTGCCAGCAGCTCGATACAGCCCTGGAACACTGAAGCTTTCTTT. Its protein is CASSSIQPWNTEAFF. V is TRBV7-9 and J is TRBJ1-1; D is ambiguous. CDR3 length: 15 residues. The V and J ends lost 4 bases and 1 base respectively, with 13 bases between them. Looked up from germline, CDR1 is SEHNR and CDR2 is FQNEAQ (reference sequence). Full variable domain (outside the CDR3, taken from reference TRBV7-9 and TRBJ1-1): DTGVSQNPRHKITKRGQNVTFRCDPISEHNRLYWYRQTLGQGPEFLTYFQNEAQLEKSRLLSDRFSAERPKGSFSTLEIQRTEQGDSAMYLCASSSIQPWNTEAFFGQGTRLTVV.